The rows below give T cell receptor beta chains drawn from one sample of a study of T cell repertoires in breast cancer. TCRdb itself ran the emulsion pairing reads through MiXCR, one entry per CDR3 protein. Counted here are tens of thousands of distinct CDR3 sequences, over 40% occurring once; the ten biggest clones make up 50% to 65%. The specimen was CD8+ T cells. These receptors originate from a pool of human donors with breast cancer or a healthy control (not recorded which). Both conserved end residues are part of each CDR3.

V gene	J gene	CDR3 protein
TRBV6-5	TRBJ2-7	CASSHSWEGVGGQYF
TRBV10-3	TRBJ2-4	CAISEMGGRDKNIQYF
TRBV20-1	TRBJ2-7	CSARDNRDFSYEQYF
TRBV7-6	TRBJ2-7	CASSSGPNYEQYF
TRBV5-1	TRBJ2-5	CASSLAGLAGASQETQYF
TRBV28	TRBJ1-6	CASRPSNGQGNSPLHF
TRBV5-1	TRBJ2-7	CASSLAGGPSHEQYF
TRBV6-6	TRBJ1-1	CASSPLQRNTEAFF
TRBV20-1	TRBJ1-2	CSALGLGYGYTF
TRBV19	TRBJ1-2	CASSGRSLSGYTF
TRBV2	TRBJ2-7	CASSAEQTGTDPSYEQYF
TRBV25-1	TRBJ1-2	CAGEAGRYGYTF
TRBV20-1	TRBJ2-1	CSAERSADYNEQLF
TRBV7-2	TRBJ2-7	CASSYKREEPYEQYF
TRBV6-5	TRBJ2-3	CASSYGTGGADTQYF
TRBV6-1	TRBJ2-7	CASSLDPNSEQYF
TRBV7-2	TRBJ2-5	CASSSGLAGAGETQYF
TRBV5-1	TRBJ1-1	CASSLDWGTEAFF
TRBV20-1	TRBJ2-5	CSASSRETQYF
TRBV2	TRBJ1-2	CASGNLGGGDYGYTF
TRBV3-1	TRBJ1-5	CASSHGTGVTPQHF
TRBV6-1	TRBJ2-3	CASSEAGSTDTQYF
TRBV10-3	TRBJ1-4	CAISDSPNEKLFF
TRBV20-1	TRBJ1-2	CSARGTGSPRHGYTF
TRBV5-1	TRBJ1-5	CASSPSGGLSNQPQHF
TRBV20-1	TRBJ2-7	CSARVRGGLYEQYF
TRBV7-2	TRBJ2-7	CASTTGAGAYEQYF
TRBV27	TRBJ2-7	CASSSRDRTYEQYF
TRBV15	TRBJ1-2	CATSRDPTTSRTNYGYTF
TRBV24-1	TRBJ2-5	CATSEGTSGGSETQYF
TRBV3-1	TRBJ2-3	CASADRGTLYSTQYF
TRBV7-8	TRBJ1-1	CASSDQGITEAFF
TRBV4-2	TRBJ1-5	CASSQDGRGGQPQHF
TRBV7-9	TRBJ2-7	CASSHTSGRAVGSYEQYF
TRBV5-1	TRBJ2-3	CASSSHRDSDTTDTQYF
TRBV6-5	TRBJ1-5	CASSEAGAYNQPQHF
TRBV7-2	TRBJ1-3	CASSPQGGLSGNTIYF
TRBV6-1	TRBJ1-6	CASSEALERAPLHF
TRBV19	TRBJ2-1	CASTQDGSSYNEQFF
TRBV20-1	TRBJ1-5	CSASVGYSNQPQHF
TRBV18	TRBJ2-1	CASSATILDLSFF
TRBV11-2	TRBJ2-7	CASSSAFQTVSTSYEQYF
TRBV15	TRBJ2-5	CATSRETGSAETQYF
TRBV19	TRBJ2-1	CASSPPPAGVYNEQFF
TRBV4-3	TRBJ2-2	CASSEQRGGRTGELFF
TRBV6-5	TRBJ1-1	CASSYGGRRAFF
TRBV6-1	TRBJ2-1	CASSLPSGISCNEQFF
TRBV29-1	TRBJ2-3	CSVSGSGGPTDTQYF
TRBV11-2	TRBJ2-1	CASTLGGASYNEQFF
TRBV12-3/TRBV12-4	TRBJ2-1	CASSLVDNEQFF
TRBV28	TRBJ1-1	CASSLNGDPVTEAFF